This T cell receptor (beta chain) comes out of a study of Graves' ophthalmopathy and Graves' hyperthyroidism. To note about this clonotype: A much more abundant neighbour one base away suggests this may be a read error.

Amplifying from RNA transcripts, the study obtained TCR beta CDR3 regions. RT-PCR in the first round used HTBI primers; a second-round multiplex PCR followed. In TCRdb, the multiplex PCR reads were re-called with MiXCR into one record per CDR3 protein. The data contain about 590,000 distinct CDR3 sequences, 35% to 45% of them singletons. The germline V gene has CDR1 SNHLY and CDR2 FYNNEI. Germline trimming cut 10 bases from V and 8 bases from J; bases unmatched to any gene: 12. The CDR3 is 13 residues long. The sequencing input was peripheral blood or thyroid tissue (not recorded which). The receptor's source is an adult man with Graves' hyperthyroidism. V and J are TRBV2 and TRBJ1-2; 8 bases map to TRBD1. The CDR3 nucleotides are TGTGCCATCAGGGACGAGCAGGGGGCGGGCTACACCTTC. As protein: CAIRDEQGAGYTF.